This is a list of T cell receptor beta chains from one sample in a study of CD8 T cells in Susac syndrome. TCRdb independently ran MiXCR on the immunoSEQ multiplex PCR reads; one entry per CDR3 protein. The sample has tens of thousands of distinct CDR3 sequences, roughly 93% seen once. Sequencing was done on a sample of CD8+ T cells from PBMCs. The receptors shown here come from a human donor with multiple sclerosis. CDR3s include the opening cysteine and the closing phenylalanine or tryptophan. The order of the fields is V gene, D gene, J gene, clone size, CDR3 DNA, CDR3 protein. D genes are given only for firm matches. Part of the rows lack a size; the others show once, few, many or a class for expanded clones.

TRBV2,NA,TRBJ2-5,NA,TGTGCCAGCCCTGGGGGCGACGGACAAGGGACCCAGTACTTC,CASPGGDGQGTQYF
TRBV25-1,NA,TRBJ2-5,NA,TGTGCCAGCAGTGATCCCTCCCGGGTGTACCAAGAGACCCAGTACTTC,CASSDPSRVYQETQYF
TRBV19,NA,TRBJ2-7,once,TGTGCCAGTATTTCGACGACGGGTTCCTACGAGCAGTACTTC,CASISTTGSYEQYF
TRBV3-1,NA,TRBJ1-6,NA,TGTGCCAGCAGCCACGCCTGGCTTCTAGGACGTAATTCACCCCTCCACTTT,CASSHAWLLGRNSPLHF
TRBV15,NA,TRBJ2-3,NA,TGTGCCACCAGCAGAGGGTACGGGGGCACAGATACGCAGTATTTT,CATSRGYGGTDTQYF
TRBV5-1,NA,TRBJ2-7,NA,TGCGCCAGCAGCTTGGTTGCGGGCGAGACCTCCTACGAGCAGTACTTC,CASSLVAGETSYEQYF
TRBV9,NA,TRBJ1-3,NA,TGTGCCAGCAGCGTAGAGGACGGCCCAAACTACACCATATATTTT,CASSVEDGPNYTIYF
TRBV15,NA,TRBJ1-1,NA,TGTGCCACCAGCAGTCACAGGGCGGACACTGAAGCTTTCTTT,CATSSHRADTEAFF
TRBV2,NA,TRBJ1-2,NA,TGTGCAGCAGGTATGGTCCACACCTTC,CAAGMVHTF
TRBV6-2/TRBV6-3,NA,TRBJ1-5,NA,TGTGCCAGCAGTTACGGGTATAGCAATCAGCCCCAGCATTTT,CASSYGYSNQPQHF
TRBV7-2,TRBD1,TRBJ2-7,NA,TGTGCCAGCAGCTGGGGGACAGGGGGACCCTACGAGCAGTACTTC,CASSWGTGGPYEQYF
TRBV28,NA,TRBJ1-4,NA,TGTGCCAGCAGTTATCTCGGGAATGAAAAACTGTTTTTT,CASSYLGNEKLFF
TRBV6-4,TRBD1,TRBJ1-2,NA,TGTGCCAGCAGCGGTACAGGGGGAAACTATGGCTACACCTTC,CASSGTGGNYGYTF
TRBV25-1,NA,TRBJ2-5,few,TGTGCCAGCAGTGGGGAGACCCAGTACTTC,CASSGETQYF
TRBV13,TRBD1,TRBJ2-7,once,TGTGCCAGCAGCCTCCGGGACAGGACCTACGAGCAGTACTTC,CASSLRDRTYEQYF
TRBV6-6,TRBD1,TRBJ1-2,NA,TGTGCCAGCACCCCGACAGGGCGCTATGGCTACACCTTC,CASTPTGRYGYTF
TRBV13,NA,TRBJ2-1,once,TGTGCCAGCAGCTTTTCTAATGGGGCTAATGAGCAGTTCTTC,CASSFSNGANEQFF
TRBV5-1,TRBD1,TRBJ2-7,NA,TGCGCCAGCAGCTTGTCTCCGCAGGGGGCCTACGAGCAGTACTTC,CASSLSPQGAYEQYF
TRBV6-6,NA,TRBJ1-2,NA,TGTGCCAGCAGTCCCTGGACACCCTATGGCTACACCTTC,CASSPWTPYGYTF
TRBV29-1,NA,TRBJ1-2,NA,TGCAGCGTTGAACGGTCTTGGGAAGGCTATGGCTACACCTTC,CSVERSWEGYGYTF
TRBV2,NA,TRBJ1-2,NA,TGTGCCAGCAGTGAAGATTCGGGAGCTAACTATGGCTACACCTTC,CASSEDSGANYGYTF
TRBV7-9,NA,TRBJ2-7,once,TGTGCCAGCAGACCGCTCCGGGGGTACTCCTACGAGCAGTACTTC,CASRPLRGYSYEQYF
TRBV24-1,TRBD2,TRBJ2-1,NA,TGTGCCACCAGTGATGCGACTAGCGGGGGGTCTGGGGATGAGCAGTTCTTC,CATSDATSGGSGDEQFF
TRBV3-1,NA,TRBJ1-3,NA,TGTGCCAGCACCCAGGGAAGTACCTGGAACACCATATATTTT,CASTQGSTWNTIYF
TRBV6-2/TRBV6-3,NA,TRBJ1-1,NA,TGTGCCAGCAGTGCGACCGTGAACACTGAAGCTTTCTTT,CASSATVNTEAFF
TRBV24-1,TRBD1,TRBJ1-5,NA,TGTGCCACCAGTGATGGGACAGGGGTTCAGCCCCAGCATTTT,CATSDGTGVQPQHF
TRBV4-3,TRBD2,TRBJ2-1,NA,TGCGCCAGCAGCCAAGATGGGACCGGGACTAGAGACAATGAGCAGTTCTTC,CASSQDGTGTRDNEQFF
TRBV11-2,NA,TRBJ2-1,NA,TGTGCCAGCAGCTTAGAACAATCCCGGCCACTCAATGAGCAGTTCTTC,CASSLEQSRPLNEQFF
TRBV28,NA,TRBJ1-1,NA,TGTGCCAGCAGTTTCTCCAGCACTGAAGCTTTCTTT,CASSFSSTEAFF
TRBV12-3/TRBV12-4,NA,TRBJ1-2,NA,TGTGCCAGCACCTTCCGTCCCGTGGCTGGCTACACCTTC,CASTFRPVAGYTF
TRBV2,NA,TRBJ2-1,NA,TGTGCCAGCCATGTGGGCGGGGAAGCTTACTACAATGAGCAGTTCTTC,CASHVGGEAYYNEQFF